The text below deals with one TCR beta chain. Its specificity is not known. This record comes from a study of T cells expressing NK-cell markers. Whole-study findings and limits: Whether expanded NKG2C+ T cell clones recognized HCMV stayed uncertain.

Germline lookup yields CDR1 SGHTA and CDR2 FQGNSA. CDR3 length equals 15 residues. With the 5' RACE reads reprocessed, TCRdb shows one record per CDR3 protein and no DNA. The listing records roughly 390,000 distinct CDR3 sequences. The sequenced material came from blood T cells: a sorted CD56 or NKG2C T cell subset, CD4+ or CD8+ T cells, or bulk PBMC T cells (not recorded which). This sequence joins TRBV7-2 and TRBJ2-7; TCRdb gives TRBD2 as the D gene, but with no DNA this cannot be confirmed. This clonotype was obtained from a man aged 18-69 years in good health. The CDR3 spells CASSRTSGARGEQYF. Filled out from reference TRBV7-2 and TRBJ2-7, the complete variable domain reads GAGVSQSPSNKVTEKGKDVELRCDPISGHTALYWYRQSLGQGLEFLIYFQGNSAPDKSGLPSDRFSAERTGGSVSTLTIQRTQQEDSAVYLCASSRTSGARGEQYFGPGTRLTVT.